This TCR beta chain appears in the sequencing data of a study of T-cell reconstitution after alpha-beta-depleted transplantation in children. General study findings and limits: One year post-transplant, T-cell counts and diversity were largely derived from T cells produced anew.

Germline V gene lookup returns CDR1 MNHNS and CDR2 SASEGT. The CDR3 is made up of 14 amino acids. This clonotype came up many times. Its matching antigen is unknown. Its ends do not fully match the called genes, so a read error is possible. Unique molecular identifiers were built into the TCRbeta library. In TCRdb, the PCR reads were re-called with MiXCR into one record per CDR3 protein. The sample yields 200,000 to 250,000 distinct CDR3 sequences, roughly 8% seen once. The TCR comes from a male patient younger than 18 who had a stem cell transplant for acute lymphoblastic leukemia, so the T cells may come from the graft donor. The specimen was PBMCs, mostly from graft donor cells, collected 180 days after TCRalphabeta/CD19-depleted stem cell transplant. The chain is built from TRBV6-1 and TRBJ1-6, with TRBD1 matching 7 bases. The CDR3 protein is CASSDRGYNSPLHF. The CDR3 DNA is TGTGCCAGCAGTGACAGGGGGTATAACTCACCCCTCCACTTT.